This T cell receptor (beta chain) was observed in a study of CD8+ T cells in alopecia areata. Whole-study findings and limits: The treated group had a single nonresponder, limiting CD8+ expansion-response conclusions. Greater clonality was observed in lesional scalp samples, especially alopecia totalis/universalis, versus normal scalp. Normal-skin resident alphabeta T cells also appear among scalp sample sequences.

Details on this clone: Its antigen is not known.

J was trimmed by 4 bases and V by 7 bases; bases with no gene match: 4. The germline V gene encodes CDR1 MNHNS and CDR2 SASEGT. This CDR3 region has 13 residues. Treatment described: oral pan-JAK inhibitor, 5-10 mg twice daily. Peripheral blood and lesional scalp punch biopsies came from alopecia areata patients. Sequencing used cDNA as its template, made by extracting RNA and reverse transcribing it. The method was immunoSEQ multiplex PCR; TCRdb's version includes in-frame clones alone and lacks a portion of them. The sample carries more than 200,000 clones, approximately 40% recorded once. The chain joins TRBV6-1 to TRBJ2-3; 8 bases are a match to TRBD2. The sequence was obtained from a human donor with alopecia areata. Sample: CD4+ T cells sorted from blood, taken at approximately week 37, from a patient treated with tofacitinib. The CDR3 loop is CASTLTSADTQYF. CDR3 coding DNA: TGTGCCAGCACCCTGACTAGCGCAGATACGCAGTATTTT.